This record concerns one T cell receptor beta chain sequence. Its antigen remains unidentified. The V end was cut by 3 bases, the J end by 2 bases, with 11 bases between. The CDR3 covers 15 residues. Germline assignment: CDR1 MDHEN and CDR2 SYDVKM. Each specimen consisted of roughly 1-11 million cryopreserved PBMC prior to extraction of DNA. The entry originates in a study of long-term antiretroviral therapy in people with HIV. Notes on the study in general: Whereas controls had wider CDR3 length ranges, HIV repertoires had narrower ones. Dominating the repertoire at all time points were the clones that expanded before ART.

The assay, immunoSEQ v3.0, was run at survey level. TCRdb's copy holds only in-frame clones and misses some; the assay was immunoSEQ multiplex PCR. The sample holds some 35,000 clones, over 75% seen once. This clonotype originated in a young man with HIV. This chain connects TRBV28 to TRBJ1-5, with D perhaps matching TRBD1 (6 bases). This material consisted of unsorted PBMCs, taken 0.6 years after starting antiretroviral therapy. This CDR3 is CASSFLDRGNQPQHF. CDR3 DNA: TGTGCCAGCAGTTTCCTGGACAGAGGCAATCAGCCCCAGCATTTT.